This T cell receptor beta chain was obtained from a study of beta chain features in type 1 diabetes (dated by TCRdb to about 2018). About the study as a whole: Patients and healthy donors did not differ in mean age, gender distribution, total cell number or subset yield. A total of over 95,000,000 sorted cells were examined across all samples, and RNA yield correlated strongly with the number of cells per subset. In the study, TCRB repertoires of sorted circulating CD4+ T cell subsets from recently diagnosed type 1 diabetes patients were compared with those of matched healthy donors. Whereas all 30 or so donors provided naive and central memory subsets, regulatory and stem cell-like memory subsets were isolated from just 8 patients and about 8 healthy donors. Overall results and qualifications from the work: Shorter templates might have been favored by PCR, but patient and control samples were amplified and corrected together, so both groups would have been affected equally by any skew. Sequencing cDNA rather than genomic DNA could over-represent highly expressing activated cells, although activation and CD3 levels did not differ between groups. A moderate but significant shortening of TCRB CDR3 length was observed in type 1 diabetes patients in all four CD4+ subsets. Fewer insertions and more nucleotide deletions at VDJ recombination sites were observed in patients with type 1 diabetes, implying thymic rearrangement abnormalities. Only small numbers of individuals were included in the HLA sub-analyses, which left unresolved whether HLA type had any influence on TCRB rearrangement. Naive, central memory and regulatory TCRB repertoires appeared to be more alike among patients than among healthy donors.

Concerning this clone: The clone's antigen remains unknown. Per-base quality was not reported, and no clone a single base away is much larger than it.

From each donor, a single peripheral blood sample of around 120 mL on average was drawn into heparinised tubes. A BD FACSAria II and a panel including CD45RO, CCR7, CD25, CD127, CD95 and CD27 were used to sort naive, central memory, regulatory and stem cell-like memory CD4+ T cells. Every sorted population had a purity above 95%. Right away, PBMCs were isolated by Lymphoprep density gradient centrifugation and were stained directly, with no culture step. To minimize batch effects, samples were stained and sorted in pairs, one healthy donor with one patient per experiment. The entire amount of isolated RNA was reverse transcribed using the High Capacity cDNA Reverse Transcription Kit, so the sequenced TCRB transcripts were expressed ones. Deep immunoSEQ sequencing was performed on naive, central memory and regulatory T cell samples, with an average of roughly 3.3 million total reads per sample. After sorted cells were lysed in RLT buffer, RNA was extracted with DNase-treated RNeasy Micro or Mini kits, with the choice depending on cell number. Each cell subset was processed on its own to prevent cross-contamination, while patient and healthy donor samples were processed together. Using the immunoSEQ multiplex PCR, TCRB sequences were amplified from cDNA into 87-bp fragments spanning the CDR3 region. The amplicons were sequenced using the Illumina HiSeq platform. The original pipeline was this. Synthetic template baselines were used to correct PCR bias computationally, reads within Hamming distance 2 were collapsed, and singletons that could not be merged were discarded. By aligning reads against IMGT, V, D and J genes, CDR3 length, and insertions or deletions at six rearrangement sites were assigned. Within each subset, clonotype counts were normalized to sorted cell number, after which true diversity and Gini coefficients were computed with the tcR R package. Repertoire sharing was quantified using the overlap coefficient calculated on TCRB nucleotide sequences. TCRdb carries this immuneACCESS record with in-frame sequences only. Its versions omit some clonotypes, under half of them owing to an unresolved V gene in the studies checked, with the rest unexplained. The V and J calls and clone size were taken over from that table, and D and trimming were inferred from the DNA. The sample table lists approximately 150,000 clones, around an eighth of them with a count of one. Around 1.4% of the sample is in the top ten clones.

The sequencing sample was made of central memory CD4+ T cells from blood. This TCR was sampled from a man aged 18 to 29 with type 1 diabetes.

The CDR3 is CASSPPGTLPEAFF. Here is the DNA: TGCGCCAGCAGCCCACCTGGGACACTCCCTGAAGCTTTCTTT. The rearranged segments are TRBV4-1 and TRBJ1-1; 6 matching bases give a weak D call of TRBD1. CDR1 and CDR2 are drawn from the germline V gene: MGHRA, YSYEKL. The V and J ends are trimmed by 4 bases and 6 bases, leaving 15 bases between them. The CDR3 starts with the cysteine, ends with the phenylalanine, and has 14 residues. Kept here is only the CDR3 DNA, which spans 42 bases and is read in frame from base 1.